One and the same sample provided the 15 T cell receptor beta chains below, sequenced in a study of cytomegalovirus exposure and HLA in healthy donors. The PCR made use of 60 Vbeta and 13 Jbeta primers. Profiled with immunoSEQ multiplex PCR; TCRdb holds only in-frame clones, not every one. The repertoire consists of about 130,000 clones, with roughly 80% occurring once and the leading ten covering over 2.5%. Sequenced input: PBMCs. Every receptor here comes from a male donor in good health and CMV-seronegative.

V gene TRBV10-1 combines with J gene TRBJ2-2; 8 nucleotides match TRBD2. The CDR3 is made up of 23 amino acids. Germline loops: CDR1 WNHNN, CDR2 SYGVQD (reference sequence). V lost 8 bases, J lost 1 base, and 30 bases stayed unmatched. The CDR3, as DNA: TGCGCCAGCCCTGCCGGGACTAGAGTATCATCGCCAAGCAGGCAGCAGAACACCGGGGAGCTGTTTTTT. Its protein product is CASPAGTRVSSPSRQQNTGELFF.

This clone was seen only a few times. The rearrangement links TRBV27 to TRBJ2-4, with 7 bases that match TRBD1. This CDR3 has 14 amino acids. Germline V gene lookup returns CDR1 MNHEY and CDR2 SMNVEV (reference sequence). J gave up 13 bases and V 5 bases, and 14 bases lay outside the gene matches. The CDR3 nucleotides are TGTGCCAGCAGTCTCTTACCACCGACAGGGCCCCAGTACTTC. As protein: CASSLLPPTGPQYF.

This clone was detected a few times. The CDR3 DNA reads as TGTGCCACCAGCAGAGCCGAACTAGGGCGGGAGTGGGTGGAGACCCAGTACTTC. This encodes CATSRAELGREWVETQYF. The chain is built from TRBV15 and TRBJ2-5, with 7 bases lining up with TRBD2. This CDR3 has 18 residues. Germline V gene data show CDR1 as LNHNV and CDR2 as YYDKDF (reference sequence). The junction had 16 bases not matched to a gene; V was cut back by 1 base and J by 5 bases.

This CDR3 is CAIPGGSSYNSPLHF. DNA of the CDR3: TGTGCCATCCCGGGGGGTAGCTCCTATAATTCACCCCTCCACTTT. V is TRBV5-4 and J is TRBJ1-6; tentative D call: TRBD1 (5 bases). The V and J ends lost 9 bases and 0 bases respectively, with 13 bases between them. The CDR3 consists of 15 residues. Germline V CDR1 and CDR2: SGHNT, YYREEE (reference sequence).

This clone showed up just a few times. CDR3 sequence: CASSSNRDTEGGYTF. Written as DNA, the CDR3 is TGTGCCAGCAGCAGCAACCGGGACACGGAAGGAGGCTACACCTTC. The chain carries TRBV7-9 and TRBJ1-2; possibly TRBD1 for D (6 bases). V was pared by 5 bases and J by 8 bases, with 21 bases between. There are 15 residues in the CDR3. Per the germline V gene, CDR1 is SEHNR and CDR2 is FQNEAQ (reference sequence).

This clone was seen more than once but under ten times. This rearrangement joins TRBV4-3 to TRBJ2-7; 7 bases align to TRBD1. V shed 5 bases and J 3 bases; nucleotides not matched to a gene: 4. This CDR3 is 13 amino acids long. Germline CDR1 is LGHNA and CDR2 is YSLEER. The CDR3: CASSYQGDYEQYF. In nucleotides, the CDR3 is TGCGCCAGCAGCTATCAGGGGGACTACGAGCAGTACTTC.

The V and J genes are TRBV11-1 and TRBJ2-3, with TRBD2 matching 11 bases. The CDR3 has 17 amino acids. V lost 5 bases to trimming and J lost 3 bases; unmatched junction nucleotides: 10. The V gene's germline CDR1 is SGHAT and CDR2 FQDESV (reference sequence). The CDR3 reads CASSALRTSGWTDTQYF. For the CDR3, the DNA is TGTGCCAGCAGCGCGCTCCGGACTAGCGGGTGGACAGATACGCAGTATTTT.

CDR3 DNA: TGTGCCAGCAGCTTAGCACCAGGGCGGCTCCGTAGCTCTGGAAACACCATATATTTT. It yields the protein CASSLAPGRLRSSGNTIYF. This chain connects TRBV7-8 to TRBJ1-3, with a tentative D call TRBD1 (5 bases). The V gene's germline CDR1 is SGHVS and CDR2 FQNEAQ. CDR3 size: 19 residues. Trimming took off 0 bases at V and 0 bases at J, with 18 bases between the two ends.

This clone was counted a few times. The chain links TRBV11-2 to TRBJ1-1, with D unclear. The V end lost 6 bases, the J end lost 6 bases, and 17 bases lay between the germline ends. CDR1 is SGHAT, CDR2 FQNNGV, per germline. The CDR3 totals 14 residues. CDR3 nucleotides: TGTGCCAGCAGAGCACCCGGGCGGAGGGCTGAAGCTTTCTTT. Amino acids: CASRAPGRRAEAFF.

This clone appeared a single time. The chain uses TRBV13 and TRBJ1-1; no firm D call. This CDR3 spans 15 amino acids. CDR1 is PRHDT and CDR2 is FYEKMQ in the germline V gene (reference sequence). V was cut by 4 bases and J by 3 bases, with 15 bases left in between. The CDR3 spells CASSSPGVADTEAFF. The CDR3 nucleotides are TGTGCCAGCAGCTCGCCCGGGGTTGCTGACACTGAAGCTTTCTTT.

The rearrangement uses TRBV6-5 and TRBJ1-2, with a weak D call TRBD1 (6 bases). Trimming pared 5 bases from V and 6 bases from J, leaving 13 bases between. The CDR3 totals 13 residues. Germline CDR1 is MNHEY and CDR2 is SVGAGI. CDR3 nucleotide sequence: TGTGCCAGCAGTCATGGGACATTCCATGGCTACACCTTC. Amino acid sequence: CASSHGTFHGYTF.

The genes are TRBV7-9 and TRBJ2-2, with 9 bases aligning to TRBD1. After removal of 3 bases from V and 4 bases from J, the junction contained 6 bases not matched to a gene. The CDR3 is made up of 16 amino acids. CDR1 is SEHNR and CDR2 is FQNEAQ in the germline V gene (reference sequence). The chain's CDR3 is CASSLGTGLGTGELFF. The DNA of the CDR3 is TGTGCCAGCAGCTTGGGGACAGGGTTAGGCACCGGGGAGCTGTTTTTT. Variable domain in full (rest from reference TRBV7-9 and TRBJ2-2): DTGVSQNPRHKITKRGQNVTFRCDPISEHNRLYWYRQTLGQGPEFLTYFQNEAQLEKSRLLSDRFSAERPKGSFSTLEIQRTEQGDSAMYLCASSLGTGLGTGELFFGEGSRLTVL.

On this clone itself: The identical CDR3 is also encoded by other nucleotide sequences in the sample. The chain joins TRBV5-4 to TRBJ1-1, with D unresolved. V dropped 0 bases and J dropped 1 base, with 7 bases sitting between them. The CDR3 sequence is 14 residues long. CDR1 and CDR2 (germline): SGHNT, YYREEE (reference sequence). CDR3 residues: CASSLGGGNTEAFF. The CDR3 region has the DNA TGTGCCAGCAGCTTGGGGGGAGGGAACACTGAAGCTTTCTTT.

The chain links TRBV7-2 to TRBJ2-7, with D perhaps TRBD1 (6 bases). The germline V gene has CDR1 SGHTA and CDR2 FQGNSA. V gave up 1 base and J gave up 3 bases, with 13 bases separating them. The CDR3 loop spans 15 amino acids. The CDR3: CASSLGAGAIYEQYF. CDR3 coding DNA: TGTGCCAGCAGCTTAGGGGCAGGGGCCATCTACGAGCAGTACTTC.

This clone was seen a single time. J is TRBJ1-4 and V is TRBV30; tentatively, D is TRBD1 (5 bases). Per germline, CDR1 GTSNPN and CDR2 SVGIG (reference sequence). The CDR3 is made up of 15 amino acids. V dropped 2 bases and J dropped 8 bases, with 18 bases sitting between them. This chain's CDR3 is CAWSPRGMEAEKLFF. CDR3 in DNA: TGTGCCTGGAGTCCGCGGGGGATGGAGGCAGAAAAACTGTTTTTT.